These 25 T cell receptor beta chains came from one sample sequenced in a study of blood T cell repertoires in COVID-19 (TCRdb year 2020). Library creation used the immunoSEQ multiplex PCR assay. TCRdb stores this immuneACCESS table with in-frame sequences only. Part of the clones is absent; in the studies checked, under half of the shortfall reflects unresolved V genes, and no reason is known for the rest. The sample includes 330,000 or so clones, with more than 70% observed a single time. The ten largest clones add up to approximately 1% of the sample. The material sequenced was PBMCs or T cells enriched from blood (not recorded which). These TCRs come from a woman aged 25-40 years who had been exposed to COVID-19.

The gene calls are TRBV7-9 and TRBJ2-1, with D possibly being TRBD2 (5 bases). This CDR3 comprises 13 residues. Germline CDR1 reads SEHNR; CDR2 reads FQNEAQ (reference sequence). Trimming shortened V by 1 base and J by 14 bases, and 15 bases separated the two germline ends. The CDR3 DNA sequence: TGTGCCAGCAGCTTAGATAATAGGGAGACGGAGTTCTTC. This sequence encodes CASSLDNRETEFF.

This clone was seen a single time. The chain recombines TRBV7-9 with TRBJ1-5; D possibly corresponds to TRBD1 (5 bases). CDR3 length: 15 residues. V shed 0 bases and J shed 6 bases, with 12 bases lying between them. The germline gives CDR1 SEHNR, CDR2 FQNEAQ (reference sequence). In nucleotides, the CDR3 is TGTGCCAGCAGCTTAGCCCTCGGGGGTCCTCAGCCCCAGCATTTT. Amino acid sequence: CASSLALGGPQPQHF.

The CDR3 loop is CASSYSAAGALKNIQYF. The DNA of the CDR3 is TGTGCCAGTAGTTATTCTGCGGCGGGAGCCTTGAAAAACATTCAGTACTTC. The chain couples TRBV19 to TRBJ2-4, with 7 bases aligning to TRBD2. V lost 5 bases and J lost 4; bases outside the gene matches: 14. The CDR3 is 17 residues long. Germline values: CDR1 LNHDA, CDR2 SQIVND (reference sequence).

The rearrangement uses TRBV3-1 (or the pseudogene TRBV3-2) and TRBJ1-1, with D possibly TRBD1 on 5 matching bases. Trimming removed 4 bases at V and 6 bases at J, with 21 bases between. From germline, CDR1 is LGHDT and CDR2 YNNKEL (reference sequence). The CDR3 consists of 16 residues. The CDR3 DNA reads as TGTGCCAGCAGCCCCGTTAGGGGCAGGGCTTTTGCTGAAGCTTTCTTT. Protein: CASSPVRGRAFAEAFF.

The chain links TRBV5-8 to TRBJ2-1; possible D gene TRBD2, 6 bases. V was shortened by 8 bases and J by 7 bases, with 19 bases between the two germline ends. This CDR3 region has 14 residues. Germline V lookup: CDR1 SGHTS, CDR2 YDEGEE. For the CDR3, the DNA is TGTGCCAGAACACATCGGGGGTGGAGTAATGAGCAGTTCTTC. It translates to CARTHRGWSNEQFF.

The rearrangement joins TRBV2 to TRBJ1-5; D uncertain. Per the germline V gene, CDR1 is SNHLY and CDR2 is FYNNEI. The ends were cut back, 7 bases at V and 0 bases at J, with 7 bases in the middle. The CDR3 runs to 13 residues. The CDR3 spells CASTSYSNQPQHF. The CDR3 nucleotides are TGTGCCAGCACCAGTTATAGCAATCAGCCCCAGCATTTT.

The rearrangement links TRBV29-1 to TRBJ1-4; 8 nucleotides match TRBD1. The germline V gene has CDR1 SQVTM and CDR2 ANQGSEA. V gave up 0 bases and J gave up 8 bases; unmatched junction bases: 11. The CDR3 sequence is 16 residues long. The CDR3 spells CSVEDRSGQGIEKLFF. CDR3 bases: TGCAGCGTTGAAGATAGGTCTGGACAGGGAATCGAAAAACTGTTTTTT.

J is TRBJ2-5 and V is TRBV6-5; D gene unclear. CDR3 length: 15 residues. V lost 6 bases, J lost 5 bases, and 19 bases lay in between. Germline V gene data show CDR1 as MNHEY and CDR2 as SVGAGI. The DNA of the CDR3 is TGTGCCAGCAGCCCGACCACCGGGTGGGTGGAGACCCAGTACTTC. Translating it yields CASSPTTGWVETQYF.

The chain carries TRBV19 and TRBJ2-7, with D perhaps TRBD2 (6 bases). Trimming removed 5 bases from V and 0 bases from J, with 17 bases in between. CDR1 is LNHDA, CDR2 SQIVND, per germline (reference sequence). CDR3 length: 16 amino acids. The CDR3 here is CASSAGGAPSSYEQYF. CDR3 sequence (DNA): TGTGCCAGTAGTGCCGGCGGGGCCCCTTCCTCCTACGAGCAGTACTTC.

The chain joins TRBV7-8 to TRBJ2-5; 7 bases fit TRBD2. V was clipped by 0 bases and J by 1 base; unmatched bases: 11. Germline V gene lookup returns CDR1 SGHVS and CDR2 FQNEAQ. This CDR3 contains 18 residues. CDR3 sequence: CASSLAVTSQGFQETQYF. CDR3 bases: TGTGCCAGCAGCTTAGCGGTGACTAGCCAAGGGTTCCAAGAGACCCAGTACTTC.

This chain links TRBV2 with TRBJ1-2, with TRBD1 as a possible D gene (6 bases). This CDR3 region has 13 residues. Germline V gene lookup returns CDR1 SNHLY and CDR2 FYNNEI. Deletions cut 8 bases from V and 7 bases from J, with 17 bases between. CDR3 residues: CASSTGDGSGYTF. The CDR3 nucleotides are TGTGCCAGCTCGACAGGCGATGGATCTGGCTACACCTTC.

CDR3 region: CASSLFSSGNTIYF. The DNA of the CDR3 is TGTGCCAGCAGTTTGTTCAGCTCTGGAAACACCATATATTTT. This sequence joins TRBV28 and TRBJ1-3; D is undetermined. The germline CDR1 and CDR2 sequences are MDHEN and SYDVKM. The CDR3 has 14 residues. Trimming stripped 3 bases from V and 0 bases from J, with 6 bases between.

CDR3 region: CASSLVDRIAENTIYF. DNA for the CDR3: TGTGCCAGCAGTCTCGTAGACAGGATCGCAGAAAACACCATATATTTT. The chain combines TRBV28 with TRBJ1-3, with D possibly being TRBD1 (6 bases). The CDR3 is 16 amino acids. Trimming left V 5 bases short and J 6 bases short, with 20 bases between. Germline V gene sequence: CDR1 MDHEN, CDR2 SYDVKM.

Concerning this clone: Other DNA sequences in the same sample also yield this CDR3. This chain connects TRBV18 to TRBJ2-3; D unclear. CDR1 is KGHSH, CDR2 LQKENI, per germline. Trimming removed 0 bases at V and 1 base at J, with 5 bases between. This CDR3 has 14 residues. CDR3 residues: CASSPPAGTDTQYF. CDR3 DNA: TGTGCCAGCTCACCACCGGCAGGCACAGATACGCAGTATTTT.

V gene TRBV30 combines with J gene TRBJ1-2; a weak D match, TRBD1 (6 bases). The CDR3 length is 17 residues. Germline V lookup: CDR1 GTSNPN, CDR2 SVGIG (reference sequence). The V end was cut by 5 bases, the J end by 0 bases, with 22 bases between. DNA for the CDR3: TGTGCCTGGGCACCCGGGACACGACCTCCCACTAACTATGGCTACACCTTC. This sequence encodes CAWAPGTRPPTNYGYTF.

This clone was observed once. The J gene is TRBJ2-4, the V gene TRBV6-1, with TRBD2 identical over 9 bases. Germline CDR1 is MNHNS and CDR2 is SASEGT. Unmatched junction bases numbered 6, after V lost 1 base and J lost 8 bases. The CDR3 length is 15 residues. The CDR3 nucleotides are TGTGCCAGCAGTGAAGTTGGGACTAGCTGGGACATTCAGTACTTC. Protein: CASSEVGTSWDIQYF.

This sequence joins TRBV18 and TRBJ2-1; TRBD2 aligns across 12 bases. The CDR3 has 17 residues. From germline, CDR1 is KGHSH and CDR2 LQKENI. After removal of 3 bases from V and 10 bases from J, the junction contained 13 bases not matched to a gene. CDR3 sequence (DNA): TGTGCCAGCTCACCGAAGACTAGCGGGGGCGCAGGAAAGGAGCAGTTCTTC. Protein: CASSPKTSGGAGKEQFF.

The genes are TRBV6-5 and TRBJ2-1, with D perhaps TRBD2 (6 bases). Germline CDR1 is MNHEY and CDR2 is SVGAGI. V was pared by 6 bases and J by 6 bases, with 9 bases between. The CDR3 has 12 residues. In nucleotides, the CDR3 is TGTGCCAGCAGCCGACTAGTCAATGAGCAGTTCTTC. Translating gives CASSRLVNEQFF.

The J gene is TRBJ1-1, the V gene TRBV19; D not certain. CDR1 is LNHDA and CDR2 is SQIVND in the germline V gene (reference sequence). The V end was cut by 4 bases, the J end by 7 bases, with 10 bases between. CDR3 length: 12 residues. CDR3 sequence: CASSNLGDEAFF. CDR3 nucleotides: TGTGCCAGTAGTAACTTGGGAGATGAAGCTTTCTTT.

The chain uses TRBV7-3 and TRBJ2-5; 8 positions agree with TRBD2. The ends lost 5 bases at V and 1 base at J; junction bases unmatched: 6. The CDR3 length is 15 residues. Germline loops: CDR1 SGHTA, CDR2 FQGTGA. The CDR3 coding sequence is TGTGCCAGCAGCCATCAACGGGGGGGCCAAGAGACCCAGTACTTC. It translates to CASSHQRGGQETQYF.

This rearrangement joins TRBV15 to TRBJ1-4; maybe TRBD1 (6 bases). CDR1 and CDR2 from the germline V gene are LNHNV and YYDKDF (reference sequence). This CDR3 has 16 amino acids. Between the trimmed V and J ends, which lost 2 bases and 6 bases, there was a span of 16 bases. The DNA of the CDR3 is TGTGCCACCAGCAGACCCCGGGACATAGGTGATGAAAAACTGTTTTTT. It codes for CATSRPRDIGDEKLFF. Based on the CDR3 plus reference TRBV15 and TRBJ1-4, the full variable domain is DAMVIQNPRYQVTQFGKPVTLSCSQTLNHNVMYWYQQKSSQAPKLLFHYYDKDFNNEADTPDNFQSRRPNTSFCFLDIRSPGLGDTAMYLCATSRPRDIGDEKLFFGSGTQLSVL.

CDR3 residues: CASSPLTSGNTGELFF. CDR3 nucleotide sequence: TGTGCCAGCAGCCCCTTGACTAGCGGGAACACCGGGGAGCTGTTTTTT. The chain has TRBV16 and TRBJ2-2; 9 positions agree with TRBD2. The germline V gene encodes CDR1 KGHSY and CDR2 FQNENV. This CDR3 spans 16 amino acids. V shed 4 bases, J shed 1 base, and the junction held 4 bases outside the gene matches.

CDR3 coding DNA: TGTGCCAGCAGCTTGGCAGGGCCCTACGAGCAGTACTTC. As protein: CASSLAGPYEQYF. The J gene is TRBJ2-7, the V gene TRBV7-6; TRBD1 might be the D (5 bases). Per germline, CDR1 SGHVS and CDR2 FNYEAQ. V was cut by 3 bases and J by 2 bases, with 8 bases left in between. The CDR3 has 13 amino acids.

This chain uses TRBV18 with TRBJ2-5; TRBD1 aligns across 8 bases. V was clipped by 3 bases and J by 3 bases; unmatched bases: 6. The CDR3 covers 15 residues. Germline CDR1 and CDR2: KGHSH and LQKENI. The CDR3 DNA is TGTGCCAGCTCACCTTTGAAGGACAGGGAAGAGACCCAGTACTTC. Translated: CASSPLKDREETQYF.

This chain connects TRBV2 to TRBJ1-3, with D perhaps TRBD1 (6 bases). The CDR3 length is 15 residues. CDR1 and CDR2 (germline): SNHLY, FYNNEI. Trimming cost V 6 bases and J 3 bases, with 15 bases left between them. The CDR3 DNA follows: TGTGCCAGCAGCCTATCTCGGACAGATGGAAACACCATATATTTT. Protein: CASSLSRTDGNTIYF.